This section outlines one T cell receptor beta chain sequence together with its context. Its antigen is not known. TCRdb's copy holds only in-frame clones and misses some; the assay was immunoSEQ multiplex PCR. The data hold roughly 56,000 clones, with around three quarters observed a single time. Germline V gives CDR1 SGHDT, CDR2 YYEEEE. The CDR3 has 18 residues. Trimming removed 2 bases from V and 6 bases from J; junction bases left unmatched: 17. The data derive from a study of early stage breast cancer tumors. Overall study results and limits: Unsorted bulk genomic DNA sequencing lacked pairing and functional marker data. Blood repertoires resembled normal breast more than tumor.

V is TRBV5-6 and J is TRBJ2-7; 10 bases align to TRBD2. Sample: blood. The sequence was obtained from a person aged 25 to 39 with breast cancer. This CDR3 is CASSLGPLAASGSREQYF. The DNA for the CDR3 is TGTGCCAGCAGCTTAGGTCCGCTCGCGGCTAGCGGGAGTCGCGAGCAGTACTTC.